A selection of T cell receptor beta chains follows, all from one sample in a study of response to subunit inactivated influenza vaccine. MiXCR, run by TCRdb on the RT-PCR reads, gives a single entry per CDR3 protein. The table has about 160,000 distinct CDR3 sequences, roughly 11% seen once. Source: non-naive T cells sorted from PBMCs, taken 40 to 50 days after vaccination. The receptors derive from a man aged 50-60 years who received an inactivated influenza vaccine. Each CDR3 is given with its conserved first and last residue. The D gene is left open where the match is weak. Only part of the rows carry a size: once, few, many, or a class if the clone is expanded.

j_call,d_call,clone_size,v_call,cdr3_aa,cdr3_nt
TRBJ2-3,TRBD2,many,TRBV3-1,CASSQLAATDTQYF,TGTGCCAGCAGCCAACTAGCGGCGACAGATACGCAGTATTTT
TRBJ2-1,TRBD2,few,TRBV2,CASSPRGASGSHNEQFF,TGTGCCAGCAGTCCCCGAGGAGCTAGCGGGTCCCACAATGAGCAGTTCTTC
TRBJ1-1,.,.,TRBV3-1,CASSRNRQNTEAFF,TGTGCCAGCAGCCGGAACAGACAGAACACTGAAGCTTTCTTT
TRBJ2-3,.,many,TRBV7-2,CASSSPGRSTDTQYF,TGTGCCAGCAGCTCCCCCGGACGGAGCACAGATACGCAGTATTTT
TRBJ2-7,.,.,TRBV4-1,CASSQEQGGGYEQYF,TGCGCCAGCAGCCAAGAACAGGGTGGAGGTTACGAGCAGTACTTC
TRBJ2-7,TRBD2,.,TRBV9,CASSVGDYSYEQYF,TGTGCCAGCAGCGTAGGGGACTACTCCTACGAGCAGTACTTC
TRBJ2-7,.,many,TRBV13,CASSLLGTIPYEQYF,TGTGCCAGCAGCTTACTAGGGACGATCCCCTACGAGCAGTACTTC
TRBJ2-3,TRBD2,many,TRBV7-2,CASSPERGVSTDTQYF,TGTGCCAGCAGCCCGGAGCGGGGGGTTAGCACAGATACGCAGTATTTT
TRBJ1-1,TRBD1,few,TRBV6-1,CASRRNTDRGGTEAFF,TGTGCCAGCAGGCGTAACACGGACAGGGGAGGCACTGAAGCTTTCTTT
TRBJ2-7,.,few,TRBV11-2,CASSLRSYVNSYEQYF,TGTGCCAGCAGCTTAAGGTCGTATGTCAACTCCTACGAGCAGTACTTC
TRBJ1-2,.,.,TRBV5-5,CASSQGAERGYTF,TGTGCCAGCAGCCAAGGGGCAGAGCGTGGCTACACCTTC
TRBJ2-5,.,few,TRBV28,CASSSNLLRGTQETQYF,TGTGCCAGCAGTTCGAACCTCCTACGAGGGACTCAAGAGACCCAGTACTTC
TRBJ1-2,TRBD1,.,TRBV27,CASSPTGGGGRAGYTF,TGTGCCAGCAGTCCCACAGGGGGCGGGGGCAGAGCTGGCTACACCTTC
TRBJ1-1,.,few,TRBV3-1,CASSQEVPGGAEAFF,TGTGCCAGCAGCCAAGAGGTCCCGGGGGGGGCTGAAGCTTTCTTT
TRBJ1-1,.,few,TRBV10-3,CAISESGGSGTEAFF,TGTGCCATCAGTGAGTCCGGGGGATCAGGCACTGAAGCTTTCTTT
TRBJ1-3,.,many,TRBV4-3,CASSQDQAASGNTIYF,TGCGCCAGCAGCCAAGATCAGGCAGCCTCTGGAAACACCATATATTTT
TRBJ1-1,.,.,TRBV3-1,CASSQVISGVEAFF,TGTGCCAGCAGCCAAGTTATATCTGGTGTTGAAGCTTTCTTT
TRBJ2-7,TRBD1,.,TRBV5-5,CASSSGTGEEQYF,TGTGCCAGCAGCTCCGGGACAGGGGAAGAGCAGTACTTC
TRBJ2-5,TRBD1,few,TRBV4-1,CASSQVGQSWPYQETQYF,TGCGCCAGCAGCCAAGTGGGACAGTCATGGCCGTACCAAGAGACCCAGTACTTC
TRBJ1-6,.,.,TRBV20-1,CSTGGVRSYNSPLHF,TGCAGTACTGGGGGGGTCCGCTCCTATAATTCACCCCTCCACTTT
TRBJ1-5,TRBD1,many,TRBV6-2/TRBV6-3,CASSTTGGWQPQHF,TGTGCCAGCAGCACGACAGGGGGCTGGCAGCCCCAGCATTTT
TRBJ2-7,TRBD2,many,TRBV20-1,CSARDRTSGSPGAYEQYF,TGCAGTGCTAGAGATCGGACTAGCGGGAGCCCCGGCGCCTACGAGCAGTACTTC